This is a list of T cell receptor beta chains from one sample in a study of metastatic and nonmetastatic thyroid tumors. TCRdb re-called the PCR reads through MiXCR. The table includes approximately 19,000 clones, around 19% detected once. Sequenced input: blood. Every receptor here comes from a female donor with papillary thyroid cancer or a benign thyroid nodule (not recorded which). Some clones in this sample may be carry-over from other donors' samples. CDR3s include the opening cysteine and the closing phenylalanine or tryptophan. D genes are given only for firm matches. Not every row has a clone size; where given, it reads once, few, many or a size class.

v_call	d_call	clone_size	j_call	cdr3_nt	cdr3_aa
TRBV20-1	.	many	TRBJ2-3	TGCAGTGCTAGAGATCCCCAGCGGGGCACAGATACGCAGTATTTT	CSARDPQRGTDTQYF
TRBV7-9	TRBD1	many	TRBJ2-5	TGTGCCAGCAGCTCCTATCAGGGGGCCGAGACCCAGTACTTC	CASSSYQGAETQYF
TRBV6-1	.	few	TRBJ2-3	TGTGCCAGTCTTTGGGGTCCCATCTCAGATACGCAGTGTTTT	CASLWGPISDTQCF
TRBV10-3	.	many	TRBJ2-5	TGTGCCACCATTCCCGGGACTGGGGAGGAGGAGACCCAGTACTTC	CATIPGTGEEETQYF
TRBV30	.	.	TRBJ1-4	TGTGCCTGGAGCGGGAAAAGGGACACCGAAAAACTGTTTTTT	CAWSGKRDTEKLFF
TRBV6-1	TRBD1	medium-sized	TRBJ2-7	TGTGCCAGCAGTTCGGGGACAGGGATTTTGGGCGAGCAGTACTTC	CASSSGTGILGEQYF
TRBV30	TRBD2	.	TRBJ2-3	TGTGCCTGGAGTGTCGATCTGGCGGGAGGGCTGAATACGCAGTATTTT	CAWSVDLAGGLNTQYF
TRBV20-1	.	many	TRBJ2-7	TGCAGTGCTAGAGATCGGCCCTACGAGCAGTACTTC	CSARDRPYEQYF
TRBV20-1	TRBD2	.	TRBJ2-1	TGCAGTGCTAGAGCCCACGGACTAGCGTGGTGGCGGGAGCAGTTCTTC	CSARAHGLAWWREQFF
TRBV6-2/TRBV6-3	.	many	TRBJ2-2	TGTGCCAGCCGAACTACGGCATGGGGCAACACCGGGGAGCTGTTTTTT	CASRTTAWGNTGELFF
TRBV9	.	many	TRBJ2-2	TGTGCCAGCAGCGCGAGCGGGTCGAACACCGGGGAGCTGTTTTTT	CASSASGSNTGELFF
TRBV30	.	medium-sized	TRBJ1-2	TGTGCCTGGAGGTCCACCGGGGCCGGCGGCTACACCTTC	CAWRSTGAGGYTF
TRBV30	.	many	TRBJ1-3	TGTGCCTGGAGTCCCGTCAGAGGAAACACCATATATTTT	CAWSPVRGNTIYF
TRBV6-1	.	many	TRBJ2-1	TGTGCCAGCACCAAAGATGGGGGAGACAATGAGCAGTTCTTC	CASTKDGGDNEQFF
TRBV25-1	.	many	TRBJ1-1	TGTGCCAGCAGTGAATATTGGGGCACTGAAGCTTTCTTT	CASSEYWGTEAFF
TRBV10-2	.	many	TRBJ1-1	TGCGCCAGCAGTGACCTAATCCCGGGACACCCGAACACTGAAGCTTTCTTT	CASSDLIPGHPNTEAFF
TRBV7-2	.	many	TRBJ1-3	TGTGCCAGCAGCTTTCAGTACTCTGGAAACACCATATATTTT	CASSFQYSGNTIYF
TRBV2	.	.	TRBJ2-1	TGTGCCAGCAGTGAAGACGGTATTGGGGGATCCTCCTATGAGCAGTTCTTC	CASSEDGIGGSSYEQFF